The 24 T cell receptor beta chains listed next were all sequenced from one sample in a study of CD8 T cells in ankylosing spondylitis. Whole-study findings and limits: A TCR beta motif made of several highly homologous variants seemed typical of ankylosing spondylitis blood.

No antigen is known for these receptors. TCRdb redid the calling of the 5' RACE reads with MiXCR, one entry per CDR3 protein. The table includes about 540,000 distinct CDR3 sequences, about 12% detected once. What was sequenced was blood, either unsorted or a sorted T cell fraction (not recorded which). The receptors were gathered from a male donor with ankylosing spondylitis.

This clonotype was counted a few times. At one boundary the junction diverges from the germline segment, which might be a read error. The genes are TRBV20-1 and TRBJ2-5, with D perhaps TRBD2 (5 bases). The germline V gene encodes CDR1 DFQATT and CDR2 SNEGSKA (reference sequence). The CDR3 runs 11 residues. CDR3 region: CSAVLQETQYF. Here the CDR3 DNA reads TGTTCAGCGGTACTCCAAGAGACCCAGTACTTC.

This clonotype turned up a few times. The V and J genes are TRBV7-8 and TRBJ2-7, with D tentatively TRBD1 or TRBD2 (5 bases each). CDR3 size: 19 residues. Germline CDR1 is SGHVS and CDR2 is FQNEAQ. V was pared by 5 bases and J by 0 bases, with 26 bases between. The DNA for the CDR3 is TGTGCCAGCAGCCCAACGGGGCCTTACCCATCTTCCAGCTCCTACGAGCAGTACTTC. Residues: CASSPTGPYPSSSSYEQYF.

This clonotype was counted between two and nine times. The J gene is TRBJ2-2, the V gene TRBV12-3 or TRBV12-4; a possible D gene is TRBD1 (5 bases). This CDR3 region has 14 residues. V gave up 7 bases and J gave up 3 bases, with 12 bases separating them. The CDR3 DNA sequence: TGTGCCAGCACCCTGGGGCCAGACACCGGGGAGCTGTTTTTT. Translating it yields CASTLGPDTGELFF.

J is TRBJ2-2 and V is TRBV6-1, with 8 bases that match TRBD1. Germline V gene sequence: CDR1 MNHNS, CDR2 SASEGT. The CDR3 runs 16 residues. The V and J ends lost 2 bases and 5 bases, in that order; junction bases with no gene match: 7. Here the CDR3 reads CASSERTGSGTGELFF. As DNA, the CDR3 is TGTGCCAGCAGTGAACGGACAGGGAGTGGTACCGGGGAGCTGTTTTTT.

This clonotype was seen ten or more times. J is TRBJ2-1 and V is TRBV7-2; 7 bases are shared with TRBD2. The CDR3 consists of 14 residues. After removal of 5 bases from V and 5 bases from J, the junction contained 6 bases not matched to a gene. In germline, CDR1 is SGHTA, CDR2 FQGNSA. CDR3 sequence reads: CASSPRGVNNEQFF. DNA for the CDR3: TGTGCCAGCAGCCCACGGGGGGTAAACAATGAGCAGTTCTTC.

The rearrangement links TRBV5-1 to TRBJ2-7, with D perhaps TRBD1 or TRBD2 (5 bases each). CDR3 length: 16 amino acids. V lost 2 bases and J 3 bases, leaving 18 bases between the germline ends. CDR1 is SGHRS, CDR2 YFSETQ, per germline. CDR3 sequence reads: CASSFRTGGGYYEQYF. In DNA form, the CDR3 reads TGCGCCAGCAGCTTCCGTACAGGCGGCGGGTACTACGAGCAGTACTTC.

The chain recombines TRBV5-1 with TRBJ2-3; 8 bases fit TRBD2. This CDR3 spans 16 amino acids. V lost 0 bases to trimming and J lost 0 bases; unmatched junction nucleotides: 3. CDR1 SGHRS and CDR2 YFSETQ come from the germline V gene. CDR3 bases: TGCGCCAGCAGCTTGGCAGAGCGGGGGAGCACAGATACGCAGTATTTT. It yields the protein CASSLAERGSTDTQYF.

There are a few counts of this clonotype. The V and J genes are TRBV10-3 and TRBJ2-7; 7 positions agree with TRBD2. Germline CDR1 ENHRY, CDR2 SYGVKD. This CDR3 is built from 14 residues. The J segment lost 5 bases and the V segment lost 1 base, leaving 5 bases of the junction unmatched. The CDR3 nucleotides read TGTGCCATCAGTGAGTTTAGGGGAGGGAACGAGCAGTACGTC. Translating gives CAISEFRGGNEQYV.

This clonotype was seen many times. At one end, the junction sequence differs from germline, possibly due to a read error. CDR3 residues: CASSLRTSNSGELFF. DNA of the CDR3: TGCGCCAGCAGCTTGAGGACTAGCAACAGCGGGGAGCTGTTTTTT. The chain employs TRBV5-1 and TRBJ2-2, with 8 bases matching TRBD2. Germline V gives CDR1 SGHRS, CDR2 YFSETQ. The CDR3 spans 15 residues.

V and J are TRBV7-8 and TRBJ2-7; D is ambiguous. Trimming shortened V by 5 bases and J by 3 bases, and 11 bases separated the two germline ends. CDR3 length: 13 residues. The germline CDR1 and CDR2 sequences are SGHVS and FQNEAQ. This CDR3 reads CASSLGRLYEQYV. The CDR3 nucleotides read TGTGCCAGCAGCCTTGGACGGCTCTACGAGCAGTACGTC.

The V call is TRBV5-5, the J call TRBJ2-7; D possibly corresponds to TRBD2 (5 bases). The CDR3 extends over 15 amino acids. Trimming cost V 4 bases and J 2 bases, with 16 bases left between them. Germline CDR1 and CDR2: SGHKS and YYEKEE (reference sequence). Here the CDR3 DNA reads TGTGCCAGCAGCCTCGGGGTTGGGAATGCCTACGAGCAGTACGTC. Protein sequence: CASSLGVGNAYEQYV.

This clonotype was detected a few times. This chain connects TRBV27 to TRBJ2-6; D is uncertain. The ends were cut back, 9 bases at V and 2 bases at J, with 8 bases in the middle. Germline loops: CDR1 MNHEY, CDR2 SMNVEV (reference sequence). The CDR3 covers 13 residues. The CDR3 DNA follows: TGTGCCAGTTGGCGGCCTGGGGCCAACGTCCTGACTTTC. Translated, it gives CASWRPGANVLTF.

The chain recombines TRBV19 with TRBJ1-2; 7 bases map to TRBD1. The germline V gene has CDR1 LNHDA and CDR2 SQIVND (reference sequence). This CDR3 is built from 12 residues. V gave up 8 bases and J gave up 5 bases; unmatched junction bases: 5. The CDR3 loop reads CASSDRVYGYTF. CDR3 coding DNA: TGTGCCAGTTCTGACAGGGTTTATGGCTACACCTTC. The entire variable domain, with the rest obtained from reference TRBV19 and TRBJ1-2, is as follows: DGGITQSPKYLFRKEGQNVTLSCEQNLNHDAMYWYRQDPGQGLRLIYYSQIVNDFQKGDIAEGYSVSREKKESFPLTVTSAQKNPTAFYLCASSDRVYGYTFGSGTRLTVV.

This clonotype was seen ten or more times. V and J are TRBV5-1 and TRBJ2-2; 11 nucleotides line up with TRBD2. From germline, CDR1 is SGHRS and CDR2 YFSETQ. CDR3 length: 16 amino acids. V was pared by 1 base and J by 5 bases, with 4 bases of the junction left unmatched. CDR3 coding DNA: TGCGCCAGCAGCTTGAAACTAGCGGGAGAAACCGGGGAGCTGTTTTTT. This sequence encodes CASSLKLAGETGELFF.

This clonotype appeared a few times. The gene calls are TRBV27 and TRBJ1-6, with TRBD1 identical over 7 bases. Unmatched junction bases numbered 13, after V lost 8 bases and J lost 6 bases. CDR3 size: 16 residues. Germline V gene sequence: CDR1 MNHEY, CDR2 SMNVEV (reference sequence). The CDR3 nucleotides are TGTGCCAGCGCCCCAAGGACGGGACAGACTAATTCACCCCTCCACTTT. It codes for CASAPRTGQTNSPLHF.

The genes are TRBV20-1 and TRBJ2-1; the match to TRBD2 covers 12 bases. Germline lookup yields CDR1 DFQATT and CDR2 SNEGSKA (reference sequence). Trimming at V came to 3 bases and at J to 9 bases, leaving 6 bases not matched to a gene. This CDR3 has 14 amino acids. This CDR3 reads CSARTSGRVGEQFF. The CDR3 coding sequence is TGCAGTGCTAGGACTAGCGGGAGAGTGGGTGAGCAGTTCTTC.

This clonotype was seen more than once but under ten times. The chain uses TRBV12-3 or TRBV12-4 and TRBJ1-1; D gene ambiguous. This CDR3 comprises 12 residues. V was cut by 3 bases and J by 8 bases, with 10 bases left in between. The CDR3 nucleotides are TGTGCCAGCAGTTTTATGGGCCCCGAAGCTTTCTTT. This gives the protein CASSFMGPEAFF.

This clonotype was picked up many times. The chain combines TRBV29-1 with TRBJ2-5; D call uncertain. The germline CDR1 and CDR2 sequences are SQVTM and ANQGSEA. The CDR3 is made up of 12 amino acids. V was trimmed by 4 bases and J by 2 bases, leaving 8 bases between them. The CDR3 sequence is CSVGTQQETQYF. CDR3 nucleotide sequence: TGCAGCGTTGGCACACAGCAAGAGACCCAGTACTTC.

This clonotype was seen a few times. The chain recombines TRBV24-1 with TRBJ1-2, with a possible D match to TRBD1 (5 bases). Trimming removed 3 bases from V and 6 bases from J, with 10 bases in between. Germline V gene lookup returns CDR1 KGHDR and CDR2 SFDVKD. This CDR3 contains 13 residues. The CDR3 region has the DNA TGTGCCACCAGTGATCCTCAGGGAGATGGCTACACCTTC. It is translated as CATSDPQGDGYTF.

This clonotype was counted between two and nine times. V is TRBV3-1 and J is TRBJ1-2, with D tentatively TRBD1 (5 bases). CDR1 and CDR2 (germline): LGHDT, YNNKEL (reference sequence). Trimming took 7 bases from V and 4 from J, leaving 16 bases between them. This CDR3 is built from 14 residues. The CDR3 loop is CASTNAGVRYGYTF. DNA of the CDR3: TGTGCCAGCACCAATGCGGGGGTTCGCTATGGCTACACCTTC.

This sequence joins TRBV7-8 and TRBJ2-7, with a possible D match to TRBD1 (6 bases). V was shortened by 1 base and J by 0 bases, with 19 bases between the two germline ends. Germline-derived CDR1 and CDR2 are SGHVS and FQNEAQ. CDR3 length: 18 amino acids. The CDR3 nucleotides read TGTGCCAGCAGCTTAGGGAGCACCGGGACATGGAGCTCCTACGAGCAGTACGTC. It encodes CASSLGSTGTWSSYEQYV.

This clonotype was counted many times. J is TRBJ2-1 and V is TRBV7-9; TRBD1 agrees at 8 bases. There are 15 residues in the CDR3. Germline CDR1 is SEHNR and CDR2 is FQNEAQ (reference sequence). V shed 3 bases, J shed 3 bases, and the junction held 4 bases outside the gene matches. The CDR3 here is CASSFGQGFYNEQFF. The DNA of the CDR3 is TGTGCCAGCAGCTTTGGACAGGGTTTCTACAATGAGCAGTTCTTC.

J is TRBJ1-2 and V is TRBV7-2, with no clear D. CDR1 is SGHTA, CDR2 FQGNSA, per germline. V was shortened by 2 bases and J by 4 bases, with 8 bases between the two germline ends. The CDR3 sequence is 13 residues long. CDR3 loop: CASSLNPGYGYTF. Written as DNA, the CDR3 is TGTGCCAGCAGCTTAAACCCCGGCTATGGCTACACCTTC.

This clonotype occurred a few times. The chain has TRBV12-3 or TRBV12-4 and TRBJ2-2; D is uncertain. The length of the CDR3 is 15 residues. V was pared by 5 bases and J by 1 base, with 11 bases between. The CDR3 region is CASSPFDGNTGELFF. The CDR3 DNA follows: TGTGCCAGCAGTCCTTTCGACGGGAACACCGGGGAGCTGTTTTTT.